This T cell receptor (beta chain) was retrieved from a study of blood T cells in healthy people across ages. Total RNA amounts of at least 5 micrograms were extracted per sample. Study-level points and caveats: The CMV status of each donor remained undetermined, and this could have confounded shifts in expanded clonotypes.

A second PCR of 7 to 11 cycles used a sample-barcoded 5' primer and a J-beta primer mix. Each CDR3 protein is one row after TCRdb ran MiXCR on the 5' RACE reads. The table lists roughly 1,000,000 distinct CDR3 sequences, around 27% of them singletons. This clonotype was detected only a few times. Its specificity is unknown. Germline loops: CDR1 MNHEY, CDR2 SMNVEV (reference sequence). This CDR3 spans 14 amino acids. This sample also appeared in a second study, on T cells of mothers and their children. Per that paper: A few healthy Caucasian mothers served as donors, and their six children did as well.

Sequencing was carried out using blood. The chain combines TRBV27 with TRBJ2-1; D not resolved. The J call may be wrong; the DNA end is better matched by TRBJ2-7. The clonotype was recovered from a girl aged 2 to 10 in good health. The CDR3 bases are TGTGCCAGCAGTTCCCTAGGACCCCAAAGCGAGCAGTACTTC. The encoded protein is CASSSLGPQSEQYF.